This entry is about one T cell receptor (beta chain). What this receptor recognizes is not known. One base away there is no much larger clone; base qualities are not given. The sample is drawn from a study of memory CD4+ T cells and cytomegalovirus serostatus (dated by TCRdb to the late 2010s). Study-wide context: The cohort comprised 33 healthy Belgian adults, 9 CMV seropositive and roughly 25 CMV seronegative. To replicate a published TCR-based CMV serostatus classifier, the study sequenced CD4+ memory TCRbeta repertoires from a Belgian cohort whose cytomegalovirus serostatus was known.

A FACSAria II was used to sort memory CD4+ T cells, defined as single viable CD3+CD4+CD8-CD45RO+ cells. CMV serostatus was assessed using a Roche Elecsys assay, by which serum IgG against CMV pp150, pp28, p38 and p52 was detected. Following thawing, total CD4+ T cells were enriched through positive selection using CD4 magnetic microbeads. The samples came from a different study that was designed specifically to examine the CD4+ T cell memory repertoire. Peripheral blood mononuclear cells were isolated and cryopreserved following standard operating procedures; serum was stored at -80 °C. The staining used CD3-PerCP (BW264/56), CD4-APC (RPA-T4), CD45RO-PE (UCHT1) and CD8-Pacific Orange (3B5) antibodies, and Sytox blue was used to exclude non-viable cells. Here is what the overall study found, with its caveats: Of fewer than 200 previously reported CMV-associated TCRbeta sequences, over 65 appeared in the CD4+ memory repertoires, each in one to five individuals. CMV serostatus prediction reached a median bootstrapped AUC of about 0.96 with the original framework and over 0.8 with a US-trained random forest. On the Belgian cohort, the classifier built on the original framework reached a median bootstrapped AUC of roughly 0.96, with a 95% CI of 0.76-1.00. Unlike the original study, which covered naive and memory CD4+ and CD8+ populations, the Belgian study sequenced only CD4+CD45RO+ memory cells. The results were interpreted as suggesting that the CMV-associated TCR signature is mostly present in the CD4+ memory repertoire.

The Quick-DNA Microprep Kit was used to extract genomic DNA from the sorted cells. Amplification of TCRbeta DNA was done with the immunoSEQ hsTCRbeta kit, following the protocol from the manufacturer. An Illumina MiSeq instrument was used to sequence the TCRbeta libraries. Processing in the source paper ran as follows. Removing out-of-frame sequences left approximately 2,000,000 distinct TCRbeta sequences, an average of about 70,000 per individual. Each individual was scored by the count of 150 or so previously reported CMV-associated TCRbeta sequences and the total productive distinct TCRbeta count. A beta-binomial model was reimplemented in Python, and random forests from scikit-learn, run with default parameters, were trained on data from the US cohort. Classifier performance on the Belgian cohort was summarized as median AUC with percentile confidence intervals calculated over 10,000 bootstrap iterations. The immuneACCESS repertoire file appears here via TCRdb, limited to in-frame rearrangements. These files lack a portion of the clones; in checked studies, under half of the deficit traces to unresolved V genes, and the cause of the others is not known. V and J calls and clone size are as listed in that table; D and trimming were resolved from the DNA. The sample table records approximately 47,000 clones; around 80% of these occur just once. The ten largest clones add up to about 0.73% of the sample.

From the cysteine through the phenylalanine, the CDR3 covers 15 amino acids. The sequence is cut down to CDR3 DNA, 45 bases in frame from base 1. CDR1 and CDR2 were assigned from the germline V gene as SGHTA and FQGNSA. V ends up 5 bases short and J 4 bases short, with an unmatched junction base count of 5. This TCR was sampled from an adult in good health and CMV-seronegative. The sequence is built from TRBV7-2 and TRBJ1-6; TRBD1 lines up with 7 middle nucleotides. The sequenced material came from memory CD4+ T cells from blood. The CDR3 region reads CASSLGQSYNSPLHF. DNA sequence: TGTGCCAGCAGCCTGGGACAGTCTTATAATTCACCCCTCCACTTT.